A selection of T cell receptor beta chains follows, all from one sample in a study of T cell changes during pregnancy in multiple sclerosis. The assay was immunoSEQ multiplex PCR, and TCRdb's table has in-frame clones only and misses some. The sample consists of about 67,000 clones, about 91% of them appearing once. The sample in question was peripheral blood, obtained after pregnancy. These receptor sequences come from a female donor with multiple sclerosis, enrolled in a pregnancy study. The CDR3 runs from the conserved cysteine through the conserved F or W. The D gene is left open where the match is weak. For some rows the clone size is stated as once, few or many, or as a class when expanded; others skip it.

>-|TRBD2|TRBV9|16|TRBJ2-1
CASSVGAGLADNEQFF
TGTGCCAGCAGCGTAGGGGCCGGACTAGCGGACAATGAGCAGTTCTTC
>-|-|TRBV4-1|13|TRBJ2-3
CASSQADRDTQYF
TGCGCCAGCAGCCAGGCAGACAGAGATACGCAGTATTTT
>-|TRBD1|TRBV11-3|18|TRBJ1-5
CASSLHRVRDRRNQPQHF
TGTGCCAGCAGCCTCCACCGTGTCCGGGACAGGAGAAATCAGCCCCAGCATTTT
>-|TRBD2|TRBV19|14|TRBJ2-5
CASRPSGSQETQYF
TGTGCTAGTCGTCCTAGCGGGAGCCAAGAGACCCAGTACTTC
>-|TRBD1|TRBV7-7|15|TRBJ2-7
CASSLAGTGGYEQYF
TGTGCTAGCAGCTTAGCCGGGACAGGGGGATACGAGCAGTACTTC
>-|-|TRBV7-9|16|TRBJ1-1
CASSSDSGGGNTEAFF
TGTGCCAGCAGCTCCGATTCCGGAGGTGGGAACACTGAAGCTTTCTTT
>-|TRBD1|TRBV30|14|TRBJ1-2
CAWRGTGFNYGYTF
TGTGCCTGGAGGGGGACAGGATTTAACTATGGCTACACCTTC
>once|-|TRBV5-1|12|TRBJ1-2
CASRRDNYGYTF
TGCGCCAGCAGGAGGGATAACTATGGCTACACCTTC
>many|-|TRBV7-6|13|TRBJ2-7
CASSDSEGYEQYF
TGTGCCAGCAGCGATAGTGAGGGCTACGAGCAGTACTTC
>-|-|TRBV9|15|TRBJ2-4
CASSVEDGGKNIQYF
TGTGCCAGCAGCGTAGAAGACGGGGGCAAAAACATTCAGTACTTC
>-|-|TRBV10-1|14|TRBJ2-7
CASSDSRVVGEQYF
TGCGCCAGCAGTGATTCCAGGGTAGTGGGGGAGCAGTACTTC
>-|TRBD1|TRBV7-2|13|TRBJ1-4
CASSSTTGGELFF
TGTGCCAGCAGCTCAACAACAGGGGGCGAACTGTTTTTT
>-|-|TRBV11-2|16|TRBJ2-3
CASSLGSLPTTDTQYF
TGTGCCAGCAGCTTAGGATCGCTTCCAACTACAGATACGCAGTATTTT
>-|-|TRBV19|14|TRBJ1-1
CASSMGGANTEAFF
TGTGCCAGTAGTATGGGGGGGGCGAACACTGAAGCTTTCTTT
>-|TRBD2|TRBV10-3|13|TRBJ2-3
CAIRAGEGDTQYF
TGTGCCATCAGAGCGGGAGAGGGAGATACGCAGTATTTT
>-|TRBD1|TRBV10-3|14|TRBJ1-5
CAIKGQARNQPQHF
TGTGCCATCAAGGGACAGGCCCGCAATCAGCCCCAGCATTTT
>-|TRBD2|TRBV18|16|TRBJ2-7
CASSRIRAGASYEQYF
TGTGCCAGCTCACGGATACGTGCGGGAGCCTCCTACGAGCAGTACTTC
>-|TRBD1|TRBV28|15|TRBJ1-2
CASSIIPGQGDGYTF
TGTGCCAGCAGTATAATCCCGGGACAGGGGGATGGCTACACCTTC
>-|-|TRBV5-5|13|TRBJ2-7
CASSLGQSYEQYF
TGTGCCAGCAGCTTGGGTCAGTCCTACGAGCAGTACTTC
>-|TRBD1|TRBV30|14|TRBJ1-5
CAWRGTGGNQPQHF
TGTGCCTGGAGAGGGACAGGGGGCAATCAGCCCCAGCATTTT
>-|TRBD2|TRBV6-5|14|TRBJ2-1
CASSKPSGGNEQFF
TGTGCCAGCAGTAAACCTAGCGGGGGCAATGAGCAGTTCTTC
>-|-|TRBV5-1|15|TRBJ2-1
CASSLALDGLDEQFF
TGCGCCAGCAGCTTGGCACTAGATGGGCTGGATGAGCAGTTCTTC
>-|-|TRBV10-1|15|TRBJ1-1
CASSDPGEAHTEAFF
TGCGCCAGCAGTGATCCAGGGGAAGCGCACACTGAAGCTTTCTTT
>-|-|TRBV6-5|15|TRBJ2-2
CASRRRSSNTGELFF
TGTGCCAGCCGGCGGCGATCCTCGAACACCGGGGAGCTGTTTTTT
>-|-|TRBV28|15|TRBJ2-7
CASTNQEGRLYEQYF
TGTGCCAGCACCAACCAGGAGGGCCGACTCTACGAGCAGTACTTC
>-|-|TRBV7-2|15|TRBJ2-1
CASSLTPSSYNEQFF
TGTGCCAGCAGCTTAACCCCCAGCTCCTACAATGAGCAGTTCTTC
>-|TRBD1|TRBV27|14|TRBJ1-1
CASSHETGFTEAFF
TGTGCCAGCAGCCACGAGACAGGGTTCACTGAAGCTTTCTTT
>-|-|TRBV29-1|13|TRBJ1-1
CAASRDVNTEAFF
TGCGCAGCGTCCCGGGATGTGAACACTGAAGCTTTCTTT
>-|-|TRBV2|16|TRBJ2-5
CASSDPGLPAEETQYF
TGTGCCAGCAGTGACCCTGGGCTGCCAGCGGAAGAGACCCAGTACTTC